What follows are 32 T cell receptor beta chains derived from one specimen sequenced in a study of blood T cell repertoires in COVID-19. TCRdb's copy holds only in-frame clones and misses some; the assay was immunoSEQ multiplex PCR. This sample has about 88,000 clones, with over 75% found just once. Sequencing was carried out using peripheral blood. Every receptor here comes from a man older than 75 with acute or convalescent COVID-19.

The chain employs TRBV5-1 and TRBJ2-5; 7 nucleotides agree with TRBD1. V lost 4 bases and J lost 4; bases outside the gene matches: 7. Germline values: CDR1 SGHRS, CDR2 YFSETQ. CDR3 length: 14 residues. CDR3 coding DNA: TGCGCCAGCAGCCTCGACAGGGTCACAGAGACCCAGTACTTC. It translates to CASSLDRVTETQYF.

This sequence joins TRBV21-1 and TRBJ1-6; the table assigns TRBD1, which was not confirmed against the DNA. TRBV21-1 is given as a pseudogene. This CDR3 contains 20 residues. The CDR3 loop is CASSPRQGQHLGSYNSPLHF. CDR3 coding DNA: TGTGCCAGCAGCCCAAGGCAAGGACAACATCTTGGCTCCTATAATTCACCCCTCCACTTT.

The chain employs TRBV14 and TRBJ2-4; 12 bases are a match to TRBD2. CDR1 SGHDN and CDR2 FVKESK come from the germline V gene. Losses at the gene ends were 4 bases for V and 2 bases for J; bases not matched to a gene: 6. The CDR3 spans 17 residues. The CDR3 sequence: CASSRTLAGGTKNIQYF. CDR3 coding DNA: TGTGCCAGCAGCCGCACACTAGCGGGAGGAACCAAAAACATTCAGTACTTC.

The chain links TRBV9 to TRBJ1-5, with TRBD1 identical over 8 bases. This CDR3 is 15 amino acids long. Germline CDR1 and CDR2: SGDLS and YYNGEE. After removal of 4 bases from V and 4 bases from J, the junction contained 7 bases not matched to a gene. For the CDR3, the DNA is TGTGCCAGCAGCCCAACAGGGGGGCCAAATCAGCCCCAGCATTTT. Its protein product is CASSPTGGPNQPQHF.

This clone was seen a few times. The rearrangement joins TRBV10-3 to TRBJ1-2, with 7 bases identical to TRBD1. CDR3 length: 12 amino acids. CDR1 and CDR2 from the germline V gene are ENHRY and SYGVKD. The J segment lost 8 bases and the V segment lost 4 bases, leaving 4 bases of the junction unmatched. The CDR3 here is CAISGQGKGYTF. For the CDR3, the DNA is TGTGCCATCAGTGGACAGGGTAAGGGCTACACCTTC.

CDR3 nucleotide sequence: TGTGCCAGCAGCCAACGACGGGTAGCCGTCAATGAAGCTTTCTTT. This translates into CASSQRRVAVNEAFF. The chain is built from TRBV6-5 and TRBJ1-1; D call uncertain. There are 15 residues in the CDR3. In germline, CDR1 is MNHEY, CDR2 SVGAGI. V was cut by 6 bases and J by 7 bases, with 21 bases left in between.

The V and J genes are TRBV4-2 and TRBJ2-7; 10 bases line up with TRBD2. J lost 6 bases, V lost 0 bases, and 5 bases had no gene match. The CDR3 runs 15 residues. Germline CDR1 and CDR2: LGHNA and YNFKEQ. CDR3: CASSQDLAGVSEQYF. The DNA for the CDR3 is TGTGCCAGCAGCCAAGATCTAGCGGGAGTTTCCGAGCAGTACTTC.

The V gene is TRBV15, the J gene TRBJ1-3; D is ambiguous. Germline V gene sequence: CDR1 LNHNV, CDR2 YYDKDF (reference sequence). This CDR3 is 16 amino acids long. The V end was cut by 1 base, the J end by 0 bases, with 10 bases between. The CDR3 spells CATSRAEQYSGNTIYF. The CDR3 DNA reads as TGTGCCACCAGCAGAGCGGAGCAATACTCTGGAAACACCATATATTTT.

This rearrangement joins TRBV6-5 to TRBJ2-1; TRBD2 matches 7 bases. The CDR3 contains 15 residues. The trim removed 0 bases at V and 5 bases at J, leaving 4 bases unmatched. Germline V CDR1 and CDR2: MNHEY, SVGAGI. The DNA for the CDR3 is TGTGCCAGCAGTTACTCGAGCGGGAAAAACAATGAGCAGTTCTTC. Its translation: CASSYSSGKNNEQFF.

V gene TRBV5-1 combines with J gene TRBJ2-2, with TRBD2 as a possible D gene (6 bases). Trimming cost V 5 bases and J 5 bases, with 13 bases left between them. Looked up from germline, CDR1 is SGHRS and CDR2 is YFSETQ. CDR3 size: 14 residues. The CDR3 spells CASSAGGRTGELFF. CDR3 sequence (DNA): TGCGCCAGCAGTGCCGGGGGTCGTACCGGGGAGCTGTTTTTT.

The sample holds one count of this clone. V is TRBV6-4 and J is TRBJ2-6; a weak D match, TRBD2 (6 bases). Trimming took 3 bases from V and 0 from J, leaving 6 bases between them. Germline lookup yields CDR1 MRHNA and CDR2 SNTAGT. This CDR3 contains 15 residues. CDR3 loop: CASSEGGSGANVLTF. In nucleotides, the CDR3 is TGTGCCAGCAGTGAGGGGGGCTCTGGGGCCAACGTCCTGACTTTC.

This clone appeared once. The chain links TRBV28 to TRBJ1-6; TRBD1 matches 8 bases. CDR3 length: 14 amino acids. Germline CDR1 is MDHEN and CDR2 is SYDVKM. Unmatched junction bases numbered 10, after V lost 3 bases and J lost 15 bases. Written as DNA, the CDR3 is TGTGCCAGCAGTTTCCCCGGACAGGGATGGTACCTCCACTTT. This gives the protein CASSFPGQGWYLHF. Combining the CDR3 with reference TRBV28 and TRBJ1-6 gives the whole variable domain DVKVTQSSRYLVKRTGEKVFLECVQDMDHENMFWYRQDPGLGLRLIYFSYDVKMKEKGDIPEGYSVSREKKERFSLILESASTNQTSMYLCASSFPGQGWYLHFGNGTRLTVT.

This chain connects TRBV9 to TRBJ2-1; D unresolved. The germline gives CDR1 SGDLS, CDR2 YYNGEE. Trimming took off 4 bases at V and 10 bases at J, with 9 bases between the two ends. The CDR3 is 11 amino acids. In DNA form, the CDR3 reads TGTGCCAGCAGCTCTGGCAGGGAGCAGTTCTTC. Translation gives CASSSGREQFF.

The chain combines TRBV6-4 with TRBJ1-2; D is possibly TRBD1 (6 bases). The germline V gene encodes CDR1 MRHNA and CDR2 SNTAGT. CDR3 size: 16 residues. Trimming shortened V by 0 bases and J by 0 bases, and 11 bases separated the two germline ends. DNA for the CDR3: TGTGCCAGCAGTGACTCCCCGGGACAACCTAACTATGGCTACACCTTC. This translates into CASSDSPGQPNYGYTF.

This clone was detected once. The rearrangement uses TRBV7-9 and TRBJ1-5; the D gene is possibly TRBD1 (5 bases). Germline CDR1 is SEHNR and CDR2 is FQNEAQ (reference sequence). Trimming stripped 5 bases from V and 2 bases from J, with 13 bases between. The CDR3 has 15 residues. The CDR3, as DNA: TGTGCCAGCAGCCCCGGGGGGAACGGCAATCAGCCCCAGCATTTT. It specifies CASSPGGNGNQPQHF.

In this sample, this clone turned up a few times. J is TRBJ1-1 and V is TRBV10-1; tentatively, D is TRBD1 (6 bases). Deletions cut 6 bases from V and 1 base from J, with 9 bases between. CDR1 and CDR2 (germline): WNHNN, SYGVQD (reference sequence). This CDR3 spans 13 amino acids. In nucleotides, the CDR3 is TGCGCCAGCAGGTCGGGACAGAACACTGAAGCTTTCTTT. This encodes CASRSGQNTEAFF.

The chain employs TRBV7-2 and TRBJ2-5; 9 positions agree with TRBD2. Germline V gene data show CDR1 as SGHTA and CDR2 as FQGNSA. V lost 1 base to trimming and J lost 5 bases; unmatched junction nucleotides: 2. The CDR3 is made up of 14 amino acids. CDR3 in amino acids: CASSLVLAGETQYF. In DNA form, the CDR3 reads TGTGCCAGCAGCTTAGTCCTAGCGGGGGAGACCCAGTACTTC.

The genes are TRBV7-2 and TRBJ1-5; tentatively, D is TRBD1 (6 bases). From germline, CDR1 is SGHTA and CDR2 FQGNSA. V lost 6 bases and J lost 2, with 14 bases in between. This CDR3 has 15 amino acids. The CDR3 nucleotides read TGTGCCAGCAGTTCACAGGGAAGACGCAATCAGCCCCAGCATTTT. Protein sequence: CASSSQGRRNQPQHF.

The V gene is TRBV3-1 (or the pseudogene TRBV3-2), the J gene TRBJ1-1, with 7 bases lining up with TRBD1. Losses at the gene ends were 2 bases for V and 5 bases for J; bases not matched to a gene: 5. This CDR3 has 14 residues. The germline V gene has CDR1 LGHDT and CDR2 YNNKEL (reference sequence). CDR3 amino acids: CASSQSNRGTEAFF. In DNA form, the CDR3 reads TGTGCCAGCAGCCAAAGTAACAGGGGAACTGAAGCTTTCTTT.

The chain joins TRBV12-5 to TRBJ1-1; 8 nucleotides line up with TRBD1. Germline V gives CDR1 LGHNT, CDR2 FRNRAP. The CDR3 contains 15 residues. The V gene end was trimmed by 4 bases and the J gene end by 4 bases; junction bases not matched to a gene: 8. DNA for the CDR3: TGTGCTAGTGGTTCCTATGACAGGGGACTCACTGAAGCTTTCTTT. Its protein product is CASGSYDRGLTEAFF.

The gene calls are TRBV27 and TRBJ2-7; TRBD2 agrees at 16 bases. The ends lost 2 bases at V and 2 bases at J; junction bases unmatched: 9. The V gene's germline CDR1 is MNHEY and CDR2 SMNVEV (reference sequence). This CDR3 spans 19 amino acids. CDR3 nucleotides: TGTGCCAGCAGTTTAAAGGGACTAGCGGGGGGGAGCTGGCCCTACGAGCAGTACTTC. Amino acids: CASSLKGLAGGSWPYEQYF.

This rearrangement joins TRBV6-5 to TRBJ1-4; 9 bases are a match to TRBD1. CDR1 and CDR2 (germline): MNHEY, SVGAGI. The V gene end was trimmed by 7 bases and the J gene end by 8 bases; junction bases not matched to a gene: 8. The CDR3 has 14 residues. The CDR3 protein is CASTTGGLGEKLFF. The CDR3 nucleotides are TGTGCCAGCACAACAGGGGGCTTGGGAGAAAAACTGTTTTTT.

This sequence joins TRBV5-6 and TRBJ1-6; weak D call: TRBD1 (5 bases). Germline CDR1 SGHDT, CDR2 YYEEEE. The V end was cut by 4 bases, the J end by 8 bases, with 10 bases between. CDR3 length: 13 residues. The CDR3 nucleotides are TGTGCCAGCAGCCTAGACAGAGATTCACCCCTCCACTTT. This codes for CASSLDRDSPLHF.

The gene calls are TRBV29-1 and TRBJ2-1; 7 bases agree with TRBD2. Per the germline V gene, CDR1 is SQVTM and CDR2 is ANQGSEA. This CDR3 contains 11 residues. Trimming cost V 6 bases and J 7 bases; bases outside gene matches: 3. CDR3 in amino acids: CSVTSSNEQFF. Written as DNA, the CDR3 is TGCAGCGTGACTAGCTCTAATGAGCAGTTCTTC.

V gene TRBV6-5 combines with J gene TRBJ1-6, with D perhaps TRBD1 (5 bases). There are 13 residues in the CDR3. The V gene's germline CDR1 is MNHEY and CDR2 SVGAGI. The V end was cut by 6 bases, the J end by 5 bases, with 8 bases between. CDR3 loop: CASRAGNNSPLHF. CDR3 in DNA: TGTGCCAGCAGGGCAGGGAATAATTCACCCCTCCACTTT.

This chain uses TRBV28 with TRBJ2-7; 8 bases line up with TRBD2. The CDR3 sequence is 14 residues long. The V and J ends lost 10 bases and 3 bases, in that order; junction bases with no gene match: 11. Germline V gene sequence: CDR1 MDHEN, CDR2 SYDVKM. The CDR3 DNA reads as TGTGCCACCAATTCGGGGGGGAGTTTCTACGAGCAGTACTTC. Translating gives CATNSGGSFYEQYF.

CDR3 loop: CASAGERPTDTQYF. CDR3 in DNA: TGTGCCAGCGCCGGAGAACGGCCCACAGATACGCAGTATTTT. V and J are TRBV28 and TRBJ2-3; no definite D call. Germline CDR1 and CDR2: MDHEN and SYDVKM. The CDR3 covers 14 residues. Trimming took off 8 bases at V and 2 bases at J, with 14 bases between the two ends.

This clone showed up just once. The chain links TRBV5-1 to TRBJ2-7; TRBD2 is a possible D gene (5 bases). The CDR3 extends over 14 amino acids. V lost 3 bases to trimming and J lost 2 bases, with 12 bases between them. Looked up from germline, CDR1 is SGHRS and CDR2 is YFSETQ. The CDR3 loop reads CASSSTGNPYEQYF. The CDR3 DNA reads TGCGCCAGCAGCTCGACCGGGAACCCCTACGAGCAGTACTTC.

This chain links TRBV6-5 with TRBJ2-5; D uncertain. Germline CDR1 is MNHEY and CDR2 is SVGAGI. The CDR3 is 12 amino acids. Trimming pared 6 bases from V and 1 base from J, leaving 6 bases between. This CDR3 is CASRQSQETQYF. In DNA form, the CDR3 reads TGTGCCAGCAGGCAGTCCCAAGAGACCCAGTACTTC.

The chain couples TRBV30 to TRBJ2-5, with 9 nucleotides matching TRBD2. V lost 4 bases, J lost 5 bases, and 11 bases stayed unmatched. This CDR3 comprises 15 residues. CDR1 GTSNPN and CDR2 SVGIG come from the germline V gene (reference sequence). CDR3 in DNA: TGTGCCTGGAAATGGGCGGGAGGGCCGAGGGAGACCCAGTACTTC. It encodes CAWKWAGGPRETQYF.

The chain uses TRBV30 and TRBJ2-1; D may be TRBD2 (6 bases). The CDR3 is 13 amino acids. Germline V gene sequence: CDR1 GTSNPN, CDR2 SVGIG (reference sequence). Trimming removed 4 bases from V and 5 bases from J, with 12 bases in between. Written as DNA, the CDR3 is TGTGCCTGGACCGGGGGAGCCCACAATGAGCAGTTCTTC. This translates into CAWTGGAHNEQFF. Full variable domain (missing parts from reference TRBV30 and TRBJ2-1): SQTIHQWPATLVQPVGSPLSLECTVEGTSNPNLYWYRQAAGRGLQLLFYSVGIGQISSEVPQNLSASRPQDRQFILSSKKLLLSDSGFYLCAWTGGAHNEQFFGPGTRLTVL.

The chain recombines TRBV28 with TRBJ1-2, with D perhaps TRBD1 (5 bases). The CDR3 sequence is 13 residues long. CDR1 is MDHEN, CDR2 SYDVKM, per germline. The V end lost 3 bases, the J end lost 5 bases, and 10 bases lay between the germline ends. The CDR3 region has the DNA TGTGCCAGCAGTTTGACCAGGGAATATGGCTACACCTTC. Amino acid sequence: CASSLTREYGYTF.